This TCR beta chain came from a study of response to subunit inactivated influenza vaccine. Study-level findings and limits: Every seasonal influenza vaccination brings in few new T cells, the authors suggested.

This clonotype was counted between two and nine times. The antigen remains undetermined. V lost 4 bases, J lost 10 bases, and 14 bases lay in between. This CDR3 is built from 14 residues. CDR1 and CDR2 (germline): SGHTA, FQGNSA. TCRdb itself ran the RT-PCR reads through MiXCR, one entry per CDR3 protein. The sample includes 700,000 to 800,000 distinct CDR3 sequences, 15% to 20% seen only once; the top ten take roughly 11%. Sequencing was performed on PBMCs from blood, taken 4 to 6 days after vaccination. The receptor comes from a man aged 45-60 years who received an inactivated influenza vaccine. The rearrangement links TRBV7-2 to TRBJ1-6; D is perhaps TRBD1 (6 bases). CDR3 DNA sequence: TGTGCCAGCAGCTCCTACAGGGTCGGATCACCCCTCCACTTT. Amino acids: CASSSYRVGSPLHF.